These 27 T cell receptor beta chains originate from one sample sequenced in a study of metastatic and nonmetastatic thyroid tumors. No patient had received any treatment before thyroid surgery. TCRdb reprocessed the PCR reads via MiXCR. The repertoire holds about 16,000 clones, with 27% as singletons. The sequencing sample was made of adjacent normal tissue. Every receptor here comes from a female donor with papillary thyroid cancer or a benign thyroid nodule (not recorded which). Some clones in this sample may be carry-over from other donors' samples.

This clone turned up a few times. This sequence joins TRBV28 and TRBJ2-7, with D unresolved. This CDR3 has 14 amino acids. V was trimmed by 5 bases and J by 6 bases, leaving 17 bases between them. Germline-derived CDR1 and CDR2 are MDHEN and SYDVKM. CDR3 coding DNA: TGTGCCAGCAGTGAAAACAAATGTGACTTCGAGCAGTACTTC. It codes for CASSENKCDFEQYF.

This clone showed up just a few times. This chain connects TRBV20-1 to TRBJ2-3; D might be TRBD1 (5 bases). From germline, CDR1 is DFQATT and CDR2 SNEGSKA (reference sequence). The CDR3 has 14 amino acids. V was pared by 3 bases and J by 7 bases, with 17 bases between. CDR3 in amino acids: CSARLSRGSYTQYF. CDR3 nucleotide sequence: TGCAGTGCTAGGCTAAGTAGGGGATCGTATACGCAGTATTTT.

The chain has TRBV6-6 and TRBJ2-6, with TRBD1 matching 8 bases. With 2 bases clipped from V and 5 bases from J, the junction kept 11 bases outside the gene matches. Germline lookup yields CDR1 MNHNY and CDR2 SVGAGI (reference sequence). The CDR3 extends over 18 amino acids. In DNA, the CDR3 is TGTGCCAGCAGTTACGAGGCAGGGGGCTGGTCTTGGGCCAACGTCCTGACTTTC. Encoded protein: CASSYEAGGWSWANVLTF.

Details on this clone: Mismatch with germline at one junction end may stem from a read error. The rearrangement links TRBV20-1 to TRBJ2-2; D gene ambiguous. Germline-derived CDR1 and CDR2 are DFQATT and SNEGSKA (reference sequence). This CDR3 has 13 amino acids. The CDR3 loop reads CSARGPNTGELFF. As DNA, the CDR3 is TGCAGCGCTAGAGGTCCCAACACCGGGGAGCTGTTTTTT.

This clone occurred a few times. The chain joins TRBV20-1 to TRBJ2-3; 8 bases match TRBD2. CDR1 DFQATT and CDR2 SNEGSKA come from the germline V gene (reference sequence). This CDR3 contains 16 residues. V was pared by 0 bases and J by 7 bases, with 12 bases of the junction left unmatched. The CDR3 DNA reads TGCAGTGCTAGAGATGATGGGGGACTAGGCCACAATACGCAGTATTTT. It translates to CSARDDGGLGHNTQYF.

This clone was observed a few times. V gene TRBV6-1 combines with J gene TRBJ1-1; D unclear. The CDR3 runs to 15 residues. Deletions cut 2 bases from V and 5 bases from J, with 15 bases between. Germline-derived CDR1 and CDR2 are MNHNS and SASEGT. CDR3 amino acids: CASSETGGPRTEAFF. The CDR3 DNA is TGTGCCAGCAGTGAAACTGGAGGGCCGAGGACTGAAGCTTTCTTT.

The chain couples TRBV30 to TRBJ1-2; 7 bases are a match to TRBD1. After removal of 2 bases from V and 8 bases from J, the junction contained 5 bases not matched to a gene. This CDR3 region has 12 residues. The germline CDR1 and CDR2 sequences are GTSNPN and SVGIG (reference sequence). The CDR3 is CAWSQDRVGYTF. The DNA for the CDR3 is TGTGCCTGGAGTCAAGACAGGGTCGGCTACACCTTC.

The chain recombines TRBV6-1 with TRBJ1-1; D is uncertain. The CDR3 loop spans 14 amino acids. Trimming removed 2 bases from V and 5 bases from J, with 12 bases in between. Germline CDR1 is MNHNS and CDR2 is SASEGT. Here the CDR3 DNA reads TGTGCCAGCAGTGAACGTAGAGGGCGGACTGAAGCTTTCTTT. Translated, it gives CASSERRGRTEAFF.

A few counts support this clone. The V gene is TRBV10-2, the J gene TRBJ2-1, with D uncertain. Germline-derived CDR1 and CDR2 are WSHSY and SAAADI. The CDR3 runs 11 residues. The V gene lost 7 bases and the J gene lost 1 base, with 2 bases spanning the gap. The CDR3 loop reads CASKSYNEQFF. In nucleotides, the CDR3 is TGCGCCAGCAAGTCCTACAATGAGCAGTTCTTC.

The CDR3 is CAWSVGSDTQYF. The CDR3 bases are TGTGCCTGGAGTGTAGGATCAGATACGCAGTATTTT. The chain employs TRBV30 and TRBJ2-3; D gene ambiguous. The CDR3 totals 12 residues. Germline lookup yields CDR1 GTSNPN and CDR2 SVGIG (reference sequence). V was pared by 0 bases and J by 4 bases, with 5 bases between.

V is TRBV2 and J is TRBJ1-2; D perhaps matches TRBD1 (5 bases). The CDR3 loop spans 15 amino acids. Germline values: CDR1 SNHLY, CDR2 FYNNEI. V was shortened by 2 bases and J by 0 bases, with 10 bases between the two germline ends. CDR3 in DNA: TGTGCCAGCAGTGAACAGGGTCGCGCTAACTATGGCTACACCTTC. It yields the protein CASSEQGRANYGYTF.

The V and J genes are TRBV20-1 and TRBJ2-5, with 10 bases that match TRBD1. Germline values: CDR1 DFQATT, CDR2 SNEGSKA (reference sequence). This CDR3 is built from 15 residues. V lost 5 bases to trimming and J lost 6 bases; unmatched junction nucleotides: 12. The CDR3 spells CSAQDRDRGVKTQYF. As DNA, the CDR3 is TGCAGTGCTCAAGACCGGGACAGGGGAGTGAAGACCCAGTACTTC.

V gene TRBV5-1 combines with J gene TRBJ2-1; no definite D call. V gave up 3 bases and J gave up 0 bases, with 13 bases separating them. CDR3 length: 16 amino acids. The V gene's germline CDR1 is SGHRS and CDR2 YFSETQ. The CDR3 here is CASSYGFSSSYNEQFF. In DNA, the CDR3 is TGCGCCAGCAGCTACGGATTTTCGAGCTCCTACAATGAGCAGTTCTTC.

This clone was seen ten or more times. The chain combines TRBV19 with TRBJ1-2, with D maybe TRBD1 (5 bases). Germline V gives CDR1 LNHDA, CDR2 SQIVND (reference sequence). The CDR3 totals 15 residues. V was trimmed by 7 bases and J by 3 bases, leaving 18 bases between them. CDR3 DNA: TGTGCCAGTATCCCCCAACCGGGACGGGACTATGGCTACACCTTC. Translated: CASIPQPGRDYGYTF.

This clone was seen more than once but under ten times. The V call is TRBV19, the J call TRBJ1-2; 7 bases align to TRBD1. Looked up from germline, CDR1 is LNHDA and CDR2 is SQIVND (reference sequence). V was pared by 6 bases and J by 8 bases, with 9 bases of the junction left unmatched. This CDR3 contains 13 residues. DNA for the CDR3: TGTGCCAGTAGCCACCGACAGGGTAACGGCTACACCTTC. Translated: CASSHRQGNGYTF.

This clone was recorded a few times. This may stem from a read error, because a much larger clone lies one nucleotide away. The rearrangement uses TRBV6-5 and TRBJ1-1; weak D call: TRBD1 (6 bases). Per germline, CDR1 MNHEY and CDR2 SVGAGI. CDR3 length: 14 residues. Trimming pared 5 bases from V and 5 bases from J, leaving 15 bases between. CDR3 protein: CASSLQGSGTEAFF. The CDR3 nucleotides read TGTGCCAGCAGTCTACAGGGCAGTGGTACTGAAGCTTTCTTT.

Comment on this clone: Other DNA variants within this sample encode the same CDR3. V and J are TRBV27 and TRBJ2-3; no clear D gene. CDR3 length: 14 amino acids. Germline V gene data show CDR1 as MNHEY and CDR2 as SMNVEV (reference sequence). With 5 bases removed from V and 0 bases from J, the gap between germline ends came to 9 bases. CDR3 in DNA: TGTGCCAGCAGTCTTACAGAAAGCACAGATACGCAGTATTTT. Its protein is CASSLTESTDTQYF.

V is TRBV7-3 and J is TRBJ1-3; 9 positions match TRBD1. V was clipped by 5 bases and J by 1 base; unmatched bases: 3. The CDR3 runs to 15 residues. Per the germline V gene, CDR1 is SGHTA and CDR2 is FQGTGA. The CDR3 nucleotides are TGTGCCAGCAGCGTCGACAGGGGGTCTGGAAACACCATATATTTT. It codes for CASSVDRGSGNTIYF.

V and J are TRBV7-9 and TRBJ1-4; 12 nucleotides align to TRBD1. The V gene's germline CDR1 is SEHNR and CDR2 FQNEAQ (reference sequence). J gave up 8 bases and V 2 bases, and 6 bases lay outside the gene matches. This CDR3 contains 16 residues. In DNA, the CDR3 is TGTGCCAGCAGCTTATCGGGACAGGGGGCGAGCGAAAAACTGTTTTTT. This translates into CASSLSGQGASEKLFF.

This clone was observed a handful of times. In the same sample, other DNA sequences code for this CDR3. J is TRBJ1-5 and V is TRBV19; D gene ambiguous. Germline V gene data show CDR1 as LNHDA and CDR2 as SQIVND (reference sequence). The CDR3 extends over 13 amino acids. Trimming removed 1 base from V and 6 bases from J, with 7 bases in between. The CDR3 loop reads CASSIGGSQPQHF. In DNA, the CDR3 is TGTGCCAGTAGTATAGGGGGAAGTCAGCCCCAGCATTTT.

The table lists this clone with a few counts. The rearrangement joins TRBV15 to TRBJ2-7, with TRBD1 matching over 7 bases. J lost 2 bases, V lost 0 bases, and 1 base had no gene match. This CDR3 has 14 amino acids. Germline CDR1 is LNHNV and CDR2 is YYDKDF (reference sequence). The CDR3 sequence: CATSRDQGAYEQYF. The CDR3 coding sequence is TGTGCCACCAGCAGAGATCAGGGGGCCTACGAGCAGTACTTC.

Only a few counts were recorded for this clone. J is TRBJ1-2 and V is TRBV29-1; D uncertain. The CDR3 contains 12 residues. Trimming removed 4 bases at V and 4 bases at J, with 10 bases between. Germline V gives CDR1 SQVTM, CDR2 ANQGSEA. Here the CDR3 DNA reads TGCAGCGTTGGGGGAAAAGTCTATGGCTACACCTTC. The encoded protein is CSVGGKVYGYTF.

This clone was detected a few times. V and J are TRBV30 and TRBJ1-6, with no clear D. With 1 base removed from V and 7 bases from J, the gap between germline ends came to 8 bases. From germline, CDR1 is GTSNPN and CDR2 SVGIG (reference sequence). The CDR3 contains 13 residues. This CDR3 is CAWSEATNSPLHF. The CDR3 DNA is TGTGCCTGGAGTGAGGCTACAAATTCACCCCTCCACTTT.

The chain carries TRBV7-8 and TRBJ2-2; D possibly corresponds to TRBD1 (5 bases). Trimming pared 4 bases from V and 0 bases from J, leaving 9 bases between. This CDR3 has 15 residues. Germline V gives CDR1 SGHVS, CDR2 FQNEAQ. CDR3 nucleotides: TGTGCCAGCAGCTCACGACAGACGAACACCGGGGAGCTGTTTTTT. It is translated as CASSSRQTNTGELFF.

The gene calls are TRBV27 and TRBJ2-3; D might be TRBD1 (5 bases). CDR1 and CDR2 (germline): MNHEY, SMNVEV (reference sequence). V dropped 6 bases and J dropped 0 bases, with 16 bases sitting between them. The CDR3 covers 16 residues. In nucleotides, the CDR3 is TGTGCCAGCAGGTATACAGGCTGGGCTAGCACAGATACGCAGTATTTT. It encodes CASRYTGWASTDTQYF.

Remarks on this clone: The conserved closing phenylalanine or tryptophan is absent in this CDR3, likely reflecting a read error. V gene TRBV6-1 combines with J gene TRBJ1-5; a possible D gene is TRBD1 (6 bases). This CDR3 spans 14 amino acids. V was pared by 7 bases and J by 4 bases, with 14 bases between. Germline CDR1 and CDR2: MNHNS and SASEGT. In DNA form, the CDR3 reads TGTGCCAGCAACAGGGACCGCCCAAATCAGCCCCAGCATCTT. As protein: CASNRDRPNQPQHL.

The chain's CDR3 is CASSLGLVLPDTQYF. As DNA, the CDR3 is TGTGCCAGCAGCCTGGGACTAGTTCTTCCAGATACGCAGTATTTT. J is TRBJ2-3 and V is TRBV11-2, with 8 positions matching TRBD2. CDR3 length: 15 amino acids. The germline V gene encodes CDR1 SGHAT and CDR2 FQNNGV. With V trimmed by 5 bases and J by 4 bases, 8 bases remained unmatched.